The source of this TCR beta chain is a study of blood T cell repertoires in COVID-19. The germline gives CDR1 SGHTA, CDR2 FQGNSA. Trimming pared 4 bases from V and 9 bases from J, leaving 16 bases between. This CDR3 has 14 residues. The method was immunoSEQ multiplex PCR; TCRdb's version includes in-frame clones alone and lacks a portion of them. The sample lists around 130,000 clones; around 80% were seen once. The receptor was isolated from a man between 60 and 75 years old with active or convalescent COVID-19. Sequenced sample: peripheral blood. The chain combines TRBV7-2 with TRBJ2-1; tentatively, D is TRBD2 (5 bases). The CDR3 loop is CASSSAGPRGEQFF. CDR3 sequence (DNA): TGTGCCAGCAGCTCAGCCGGGCCCCGGGGTGAGCAGTTCTTC. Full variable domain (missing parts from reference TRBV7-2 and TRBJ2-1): GAGVSQSPSNKVTEKGKDVELRCDPISGHTALYWYRQSLGQGLEFLIYFQGNSAPDKSGLPSDRFSAERTGGSVSTLTIQRTQQEDSAVYLCASSSAGPRGEQFFGPGTRLTVL.